The sequence of this TCR beta chain was determined in a study of T cells of healthy individuals. This clonotype was detected many times. TCRdb reprocessed the 5' RACE reads with MiXCR, giving one entry per CDR3 protein. The profile shows 95,000 to 100,000 distinct CDR3 sequences, around 17% of them singletons. The TCR originated in a human donor in good health.

CDR3 residues: CSGRGSRNEQFF. CDR3 nucleotide sequence: TGCAGCGGAAGAGGTAGTAGAAATGAGCAGTTCTTC. The chain combines TRBV29-1 with TRBJ2-1, with no clear D. Germline V gene data show CDR1 as SQVTM and CDR2 as ANQGSEA. The CDR3 runs to 12 residues. V lost 7 bases to trimming and J lost 7 bases, with 14 bases between them.